This T cell receptor (beta chain) came from a study of cytotoxic CD8 clonotypes in ibrutinib-treated CLL. Whole-study context: IGHV unmutated 17 to 18; relapsed/refractory 11; treatment-naive over 14. Among patients, about 24 responded partially and 2 completely; around 14 then stayed remitted and about 12 progressed after median 68 months.

With sequencing, the targeted depth ranged from 1 in 200,000 to 1 in 1 million T cells. The method was immunoSEQ multiplex PCR; TCRdb's version includes in-frame clones alone and lacks a portion of them. The sample lists about 160,000 clones, about 88% seen once, with 3% to 3.5% in the top ten. Findings of the study overall: Sustained-remission and progressing patients had unequal sampling times.

This CDR3 contains 14 residues. V was trimmed by 6 bases and J by 5 bases, leaving 15 bases between them. Germline V gene sequence: CDR1 SGHRS, CDR2 YFSETQ. Details on this clone: What it recognizes is unknown.

The input for sequencing was PBMCs, taken at disease progression, from a patient treated with ibrutinib. This rearrangement joins TRBV5-1 to TRBJ2-1; D is tentatively TRBD1 or TRBD2 (5 bases each). This TCR came from a human donor with chronic lymphocytic leukemia. The CDR3 is CASKLSGRNNEQFF. The CDR3 DNA follows: TGCGCCAGCAAATTGTCGGGGCGGAACAATGAGCAGTTCTTC.